These 16 T cell receptor beta chains were all obtained from the same sample, sequenced in a study of cytomegalovirus exposure and HLA in healthy donors. Primers: 60 Vbeta forward and 13 Jbeta reverse. Method: immunoSEQ multiplex PCR; TCRdb's copy keeps in-frame clones and lacks some. In the table there are 180,000 or so clones, around 78% of which are singletons. The specimen was PBMCs. The receptors come from a female donor in good health and CMV-seronegative.

The chain links TRBV4-1 to TRBJ2-7; 9 bases line up with TRBD2. The CDR3 has 14 residues. With V trimmed by 1 base and J by 4 bases, 2 bases remained unmatched. From germline, CDR1 is MGHRA and CDR2 YSYEKL. This chain's CDR3 is CASSQGGGEYEQYF. In DNA form, the CDR3 reads TGCGCCAGCAGCCAAGGCGGGGGGGAATACGAGCAGTACTTC.

The chain links TRBV6-4 to TRBJ1-2; D ambiguous. Looked up from germline, CDR1 is MRHNA and CDR2 is SNTAGT. This CDR3 spans 11 amino acids. V gave up 0 bases and J gave up 8 bases, with 4 bases separating them. CDR3 residues: CASSDSQGYTF. The CDR3 nucleotides read TGTGCCAGCAGTGACTCACAAGGCTACACCTTC.

This chain links TRBV28 with TRBJ2-7; 9 bases are a match to TRBD2. Germline-derived CDR1 and CDR2 are MDHEN and SYDVKM. The CDR3 totals 15 residues. Unmatched junction bases numbered 12, after V lost 5 bases and J lost 7 bases. The CDR3, as DNA: TGTGCCAGCAGTCTCTCCGGGACTAGCTCGCGGGAGCAGTACTTC. It specifies CASSLSGTSSREQYF.

The V call is TRBV28, the J call TRBJ2-1, with 8 bases fitting TRBD1. With 3 bases clipped from V and 15 bases from J, the junction kept 7 bases outside the gene matches. Germline CDR1 is MDHEN and CDR2 is SYDVKM. This CDR3 is 12 amino acids long. Written as DNA, the CDR3 is TGTGCCAGCAGTTTCCCGGACAGGGATGGGTTCTTC. Translating gives CASSFPDRDGFF.

The chain uses TRBV7-9 and TRBJ1-1; no clear D gene. Trimming took off 5 bases at V and 10 bases at J, with 14 bases between the two ends. In germline, CDR1 is SEHNR, CDR2 FQNEAQ (reference sequence). This CDR3 has 12 amino acids. CDR3 sequence: CASSPEGEIAFF. The CDR3 DNA reads TGTGCCAGCAGCCCGGAGGGTGAGATAGCTTTCTTT.

This clone was counted a single time. The chain combines TRBV19 with TRBJ1-1; 9 positions agree with TRBD1. The CDR3 consists of 17 residues. Trimming took 3 bases from V and 4 from J; bases not matched to a gene: 12. Germline CDR1 and CDR2: LNHDA and SQIVND (reference sequence). The CDR3 is CASSMISIDRGGTEAFF. The DNA for the CDR3 is TGTGCCAGTAGTATGATCTCCATCGACAGGGGGGGCACTGAAGCTTTCTTT.

About this clone itself: Other DNA sequences from this sample encode an identical CDR3 as well. The gene calls are TRBV11-3 and TRBJ2-5, with unresolved D. V lost 5 bases and J 4 bases, leaving 8 bases between the germline ends. The V gene's germline CDR1 is SGHNT and CDR2 YENEEA. The CDR3 has 12 amino acids. CDR3: CASSPSGETQYF. The CDR3 nucleotides read TGTGCCAGCAGCCCCAGTGGAGAGACCCAGTACTTC. The entire variable domain, with the rest obtained from reference TRBV11-3 and TRBJ2-5, is as follows: EAGVVQSPRYKIIEKKQPVAFWCNPISGHNTLYWYLQNLGQGPELLIRYENEEAVDDSQLPKDRFSAERLKGVDSTLKIQPAELGDSAVYLCASSPSGETQYFGPGTRLLVL.

The J gene is TRBJ2-1, the V gene TRBV5-8; 14 bases align to TRBD2. From germline, CDR1 is SGHTS and CDR2 YDEGEE. This CDR3 has 17 residues. V was clipped by 3 bases and J by 3 bases; unmatched bases: 5. Written as DNA, the CDR3 is TGTGCCAGCAGCTCCCGGACTAGCGGGGGGTTCTACAATGAGCAGTTCTTC. The encoded protein is CASSSRTSGGFYNEQFF.

As DNA, the CDR3 is TGTGCCAGCAACTTCCGGGACAGGGAATACAATGAGCAGTTCTTC. Translated, it gives CASNFRDREYNEQFF. The V gene is TRBV7-2, the J gene TRBJ2-1, with TRBD1 matching over 9 bases. J gave up 4 bases and V 7 bases, and 8 bases lay outside the gene matches. Germline CDR1 is SGHTA and CDR2 is FQGNSA. CDR3 length: 15 amino acids.

The CDR3 loop is CASLGQDYEQYF. Here the CDR3 DNA reads TGTGCCAGCCTTGGACAGGACTACGAGCAGTACTTC. V gene TRBV2 combines with J gene TRBJ2-7, with 7 bases fitting TRBD1. With 8 bases clipped from V and 3 bases from J, the junction kept 4 bases outside the gene matches. This CDR3 is built from 12 residues. In germline, CDR1 is SNHLY, CDR2 FYNNEI.

The CDR3 sequence is CASSFSGDTQYF. The CDR3 bases are TGCGCCAGCAGCTTTAGCGGGGATACGCAGTATTTT. The V gene is TRBV5-1, the J gene TRBJ2-3; 7 bases align to TRBD2. Trimming took 2 bases from V and 6 from J; bases not matched to a gene: 0. CDR1 is SGHRS, CDR2 YFSETQ, per germline. CDR3 size: 12 residues.

This clone was observed once. This chain connects TRBV2 to TRBJ1-2; D is perhaps TRBD1 (5 bases). Germline V gene lookup returns CDR1 SNHLY and CDR2 FYNNEI. The CDR3 length is 14 residues. Trimming took off 4 bases at V and 6 bases at J, with 15 bases between the two ends. The CDR3 region is CASSGQTSGNGYTF. The CDR3 bases are TGTGCCAGCAGTGGACAGACTAGCGGGAATGGCTACACCTTC.

This clone was seen a handful of times. J is TRBJ2-1 and V is TRBV27, with 10 positions matching TRBD2. Unmatched junction bases numbered 11, after V lost 2 bases and J lost 7 bases. Germline V gene sequence: CDR1 MNHEY, CDR2 SMNVEV (reference sequence). The CDR3 runs 17 residues. The CDR3 loop is CASSLGWSGGAGNEQFF. CDR3 nucleotides: TGTGCCAGCAGTTTAGGGTGGAGCGGGGGGGCCGGGAATGAGCAGTTCTTC.

The J gene is TRBJ2-7, the V gene TRBV19; 11 positions agree with TRBD2. This CDR3 region has 16 residues. CDR1 and CDR2 from the germline V gene are LNHDA and SQIVND (reference sequence). V dropped 10 bases and J dropped 2; count of bases not matched to a gene: 13. The CDR3: CATSASGRTGTYEQYF. The CDR3 DNA reads TGTGCCACTTCGGCTAGCGGGAGGACCGGGACCTACGAGCAGTACTTC.

This chain joins TRBV5-1 and TRBJ2-3; D is ambiguous. Trimming took 3 bases from V and 3 from J, leaving 8 bases between them. Germline CDR1 SGHRS, CDR2 YFSETQ. The CDR3 is made up of 13 amino acids. The CDR3 loop reads CASSSLITDTQYF. The CDR3 DNA is TGCGCCAGCAGCTCCCTTATTACAGATACGCAGTATTTT. Based on the CDR3 plus reference TRBV5-1 and TRBJ2-3, the full variable domain is KAGVTQTPRYLIKTRGQQVTLSCSPISGHRSVSWYQQTPGQGLQFLFEYFSETQRNKGNFPGRFSGRQFSNSRSEMNVSTLELGDSALYLCASSSLITDTQYFGPGTRLTVL.

V gene TRBV7-2 combines with J gene TRBJ2-3, with no clear D. Per germline, CDR1 SGHTA and CDR2 FQGNSA. CDR3 size: 11 residues. V lost 5 bases and J lost 11, with 11 bases in between. Here the CDR3 DNA reads TGTGCCAGCAGCCCCCCCGGGTGGCAGTATTTT. Its protein product is CASSPPGWQYF.